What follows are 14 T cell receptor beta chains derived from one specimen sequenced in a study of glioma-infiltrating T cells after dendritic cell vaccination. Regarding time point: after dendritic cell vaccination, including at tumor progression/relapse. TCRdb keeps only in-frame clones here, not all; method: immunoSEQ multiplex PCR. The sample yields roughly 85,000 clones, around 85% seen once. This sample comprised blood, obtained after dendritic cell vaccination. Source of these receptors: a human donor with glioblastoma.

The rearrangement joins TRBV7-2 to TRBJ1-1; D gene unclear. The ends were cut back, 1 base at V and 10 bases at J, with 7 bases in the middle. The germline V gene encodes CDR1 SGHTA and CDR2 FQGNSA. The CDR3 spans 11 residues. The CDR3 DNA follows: TGTGCCAGCAGCTTAGGACTCGCAGCTTTCTTT. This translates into CASSLGLAAFF.

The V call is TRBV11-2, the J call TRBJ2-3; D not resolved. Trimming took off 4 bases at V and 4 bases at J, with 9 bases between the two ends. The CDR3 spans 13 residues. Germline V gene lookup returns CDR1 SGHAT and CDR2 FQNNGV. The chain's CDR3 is CASSSQMADTQYF. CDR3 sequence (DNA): TGTGCCAGCAGCTCGCAGATGGCAGATACGCAGTATTTT. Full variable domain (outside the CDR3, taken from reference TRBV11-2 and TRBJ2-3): EAGVAQSPRYKIIEKRQSVAFWCNPISGHATLYWYQQILGQGPKLLIQFQNNGVVDDSQLPKDRFSAERLKGVDSTLKIQPAKLEDSAVYLCASSSQMADTQYFGPGTRLTVL.

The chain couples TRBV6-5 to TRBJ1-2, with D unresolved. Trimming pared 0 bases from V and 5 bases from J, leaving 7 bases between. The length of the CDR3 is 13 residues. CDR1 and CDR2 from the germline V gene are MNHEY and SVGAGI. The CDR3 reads CASSYSRVYGYTF. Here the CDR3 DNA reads TGTGCCAGCAGTTACTCGCGAGTTTATGGCTACACCTTC.

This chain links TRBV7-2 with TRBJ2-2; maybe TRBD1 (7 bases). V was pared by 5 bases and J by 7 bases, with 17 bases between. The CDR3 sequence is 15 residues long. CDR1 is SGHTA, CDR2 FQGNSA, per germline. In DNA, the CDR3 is TGTGCCAGCAGCCCATCTTACAGGGGAGGCGGGGAGCTGTTTTTT. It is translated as CASSPSYRGGGELFF.

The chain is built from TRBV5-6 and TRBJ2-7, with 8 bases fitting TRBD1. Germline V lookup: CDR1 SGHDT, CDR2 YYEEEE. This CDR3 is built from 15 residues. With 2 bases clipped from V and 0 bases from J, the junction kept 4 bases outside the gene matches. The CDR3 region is CASSFGTGFSYEQYF. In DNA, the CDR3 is TGTGCCAGCAGCTTCGGGACAGGCTTCTCCTACGAGCAGTACTTC.

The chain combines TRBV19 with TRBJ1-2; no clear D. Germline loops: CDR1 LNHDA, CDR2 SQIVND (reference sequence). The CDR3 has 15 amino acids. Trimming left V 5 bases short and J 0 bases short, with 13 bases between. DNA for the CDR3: TGTGCCAGTAGTTCGCCGCGGACTACTAACTATGGCTACACCTTC. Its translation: CASSSPRTTNYGYTF.

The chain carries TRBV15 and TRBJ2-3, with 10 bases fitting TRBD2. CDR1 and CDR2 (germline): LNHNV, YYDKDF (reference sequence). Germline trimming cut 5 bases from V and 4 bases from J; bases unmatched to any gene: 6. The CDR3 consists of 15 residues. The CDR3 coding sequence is TGTGCCACCAGCGGGAGCGGGGGGGCATCAGATACGCAGTATTTT. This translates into CATSGSGGASDTQYF.

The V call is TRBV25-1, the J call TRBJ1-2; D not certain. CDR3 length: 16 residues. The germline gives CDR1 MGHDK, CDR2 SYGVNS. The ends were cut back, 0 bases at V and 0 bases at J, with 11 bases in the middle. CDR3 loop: CASSEYWVRTNYGYTF. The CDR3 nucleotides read TGTGCCAGCAGTGAATATTGGGTCAGGACTAACTATGGCTACACCTTC.

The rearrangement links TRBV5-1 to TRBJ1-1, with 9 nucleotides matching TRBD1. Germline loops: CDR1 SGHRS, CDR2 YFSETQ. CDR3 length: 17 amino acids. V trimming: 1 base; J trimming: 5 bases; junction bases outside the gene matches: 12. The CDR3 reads CASSLREQGAPSTEAFF. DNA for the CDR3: TGCGCCAGCAGCTTGAGGGAACAGGGGGCCCCGAGTACTGAAGCTTTCTTT.

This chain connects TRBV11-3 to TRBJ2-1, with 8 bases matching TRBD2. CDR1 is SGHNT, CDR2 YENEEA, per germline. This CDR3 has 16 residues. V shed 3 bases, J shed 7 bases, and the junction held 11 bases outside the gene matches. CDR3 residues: CASSLEAGAGRNEQFF. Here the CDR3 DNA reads TGTGCCAGCAGCTTGGAAGCGGGAGCTGGGAGGAATGAGCAGTTCTTC.

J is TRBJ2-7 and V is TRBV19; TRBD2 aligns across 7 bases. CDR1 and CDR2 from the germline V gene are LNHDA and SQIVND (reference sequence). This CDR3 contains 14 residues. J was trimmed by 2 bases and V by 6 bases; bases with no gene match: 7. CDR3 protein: CASSYGGSTYEQYF. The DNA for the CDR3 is TGTGCCAGTAGCTACGGGGGGTCCACCTACGAGCAGTACTTC.

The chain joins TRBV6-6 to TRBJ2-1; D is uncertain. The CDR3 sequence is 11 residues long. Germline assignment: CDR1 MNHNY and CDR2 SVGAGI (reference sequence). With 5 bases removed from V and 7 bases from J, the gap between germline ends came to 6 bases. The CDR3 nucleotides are TGTGCCAGCAGTCAATTTAATGAGCAGTTCTTC. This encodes CASSQFNEQFF.

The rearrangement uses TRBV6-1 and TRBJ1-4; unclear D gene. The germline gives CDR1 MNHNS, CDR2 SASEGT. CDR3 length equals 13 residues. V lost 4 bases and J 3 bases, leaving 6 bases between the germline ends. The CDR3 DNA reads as TGTGCCAGCAGTGTGGGCTCTAATGAAAAACTGTTTTTT. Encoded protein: CASSVGSNEKLFF.

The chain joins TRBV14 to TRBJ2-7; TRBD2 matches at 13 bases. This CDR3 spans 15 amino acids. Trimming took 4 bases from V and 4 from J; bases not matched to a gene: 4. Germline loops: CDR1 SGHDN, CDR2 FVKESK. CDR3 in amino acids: CASSRTTSGGYEQYF. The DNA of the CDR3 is TGTGCCAGCAGCCGCACGACTAGCGGGGGGTACGAGCAGTACTTC.